The rows below give T cell receptor beta chains drawn from one sample of a study of cytomegalovirus exposure and HLA in healthy donors. TCRdb's table, derived via immunoSEQ multiplex PCR, lists solely in-frame clones and lacks some. Among 100,000 to 150,000 clones listed, roughly 85% were seen once. The sample comprised PBMCs. These receptors were collected from a man younger than 35 in good health and CMV-seropositive. The conserved cysteine and the conserved F or W are not part of the CDR3 here. The order of the fields is CDR3 length, J gene, clone size, V gene, CDR3 protein. Some rows have no size entry. The others give once, few or many, or a class for an expanded clone.

length: 13
J: TRBJ1-2
size: -
V: TRBV6-1
CDR3: ASYGWTGEEWGYT

length: 13
J: TRBJ1-1
size: -
V: TRBV13
CDR3: ASRGGAGRNTEAF

length: 14
J: TRBJ2-7
size: -
V: TRBV15
CDR3: ATSRDRVSRGGEQY

length: 13
J: TRBJ2-1
size: -
V: TRBV19
CDR3: ASSKGTGGWDEQF

length: 10
J: TRBJ1-5
size: -
V: TRBV28
CDR3: ASRAVNQPQH

length: 9
J: TRBJ1-2
size: -
V: TRBV9
CDR3: ASHGDYGYT

length: 12
J: TRBJ1-4
size: -
V: TRBV11-2
CDR3: ASSLVGINEKLF

length: 16
J: TRBJ2-5
size: -
V: TRBV7-2
CDR3: ASSSLEDILVGQETQY

length: 10
J: TRBJ2-7
size: -
V: TRBV7-9
CDR3: ASSPTSREQY

length: 11
J: TRBJ2-5
size: once
V: TRBV19
CDR3: ASSLSVVETQY

length: 16
J: TRBJ2-5
size: -
V: TRBV1
CDR3: TSSQDLTSGGLKETQY

length: 13
J: TRBJ1-3
size: -
V: TRBV7-9
CDR3: ASSHTTIQRNTIY

length: 9
J: TRBJ1-2
size: -
V: TRBV30
CDR3: AWSVSGGYT

length: 16
J: TRBJ2-3
size: -
V: TRBV5-1
CDR3: ASSPGSSGGGYTDTQY

length: 12
J: TRBJ1-6
size: -
V: TRBV2
CDR3: ASSLQGASSPLH

length: 15
J: TRBJ2-3
size: once
V: TRBV7-9
CDR3: ASSFFPVGRVIDTQY

length: 13
J: TRBJ1-6
size: -
V: TRBV7-2
CDR3: ASSFTYIPKTPLH

length: 14
J: TRBJ2-5
size: once
V: TRBV4-1
CDR3: ASSPTIAGVEETQY

length: 10
J: -
size: -
V: TRBV2
CDR3: ASSTRDYEQY

length: 14
J: TRBJ1-3
size: -
V: TRBV19
CDR3: ASSPGSLPSGNTIY

length: 11
J: TRBJ2-7
size: -
V: TRBV6-5
CDR3: ATSLLSSYEQY

length: 13
J: TRBJ2-5
size: -
V: TRBV30
CDR3: AWSFLRGGQETQY

length: 13
J: TRBJ2-6
size: -
V: TRBV29-1
CDR3: SYRGGSSGANVLT

length: 13
J: TRBJ2-1
size: -
V: TRBV10-3
CDR3: AISDTGGSYNEQF

length: 15
J: TRBJ2-5
size: -
V: TRBV7-3
CDR3: ASSLTGQRGAQETQY

length: 9
J: TRBJ1-5
size: -
V: TRBV2
CDR3: AGLERENEH

length: 18
J: TRBJ1-6
size: -
V: TRBV7-3
CDR3: ASSLLGMDRPDPYNSPLH

length: 13
J: TRBJ2-7
size: -
V: TRBV11-2
CDR3: ASSLEAGPTYEQY

length: 11
J: TRBJ1-2
size: -
V: TRBV14
CDR3: ASSPGMNYGYT

length: 14
J: TRBJ2-3
size: -
V: TRBV6-4
CDR3: ASSVGTSGGTDTQY

length: 10
J: TRBJ1-5
size: -
V: TRBV10-2
CDR3: ASGGQGQPQH

length: 10
J: TRBJ1-1
size: few
V: TRBV6-1
CDR3: ASSLTGTEAF

length: 13
J: TRBJ1-6
size: -
V: TRBV5-1
CDR3: ASSDRTGVNSPLH

length: 13
J: TRBJ1-5
size: few
V: TRBV6-5
CDR3: ASSQTGGSNQPQH

length: 12
J: TRBJ2-1
size: few
V: TRBV21-1
CDR3: ASRLGGRYNEQF

length: 15
J: TRBJ2-1
size: few
V: TRBV5-6
CDR3: ASSFYLGGGGYNEQF

length: 13
J: TRBJ2-1
size: -
V: TRBV6-5
CDR3: ATRASGGLANEQF

length: 15
J: TRBJ1-1
size: -
V: TRBV9
CDR3: ASSRDRGYTMNTEAF

length: 12
J: TRBJ1-6
size: -
V: TRBV7-2
CDR3: ASSATSYNSPLH

length: 12
J: TRBJ2-6
size: -
V: TRBV6-6
CDR3: ASRDTSGANVLT

length: 12
J: TRBJ1-5
size: few
V: TRBV2
CDR3: ASSPASLNQPQH

length: 13
J: TRBJ1-2
size: -
V: TRBV5-1
CDR3: ASSPGTGPAYGYT

length: 12
J: TRBJ1-1
size: medium-sized
V: TRBV6-1
CDR3: ASSLGGLATEAF

length: 12
J: TRBJ2-5
size: -
V: TRBV5-1
CDR3: ASSLVARGETQY

length: 15
J: TRBJ2-5
size: -
V: TRBV18
CDR3: ASSRSSSGTDLETQY

length: 13
J: TRBJ2-7
size: -
V: TRBV9
CDR3: ASSVAGGTNYEQY